Shown below are 28 T cell receptor beta chains from a single sample sequenced in a study of blood T cell repertoires in COVID-19. The table came from immunoSEQ multiplex PCR; TCRdb's copy has only in-frame clones and leaves some out. This sample carries 390,000 or so clones, roughly 90% of them seen once, and the ten largest clones take 1.4%. Material for sequencing was peripheral blood. The receptor set was obtained from a woman aged 25 to 39 with active or convalescent COVID-19.

This clone was observed a few times. J is TRBJ1-2 and V is TRBV12-5; a weak D match, TRBD1 (5 bases). From germline, CDR1 is LGHNT and CDR2 FRNRAP. The CDR3 totals 14 residues. V was clipped by 3 bases and J by 0 bases, with 8 bases between them. In DNA, the CDR3 is TGTGCTAGTGGTTTTGACAGCGCTAACTATGGCTACACCTTC. Its translation is CASGFDSANYGYTF.

V usage is TRBV15 and J usage is TRBJ2-5, with TRBD1 matching over 7 bases. The germline CDR1 and CDR2 sequences are LNHNV and YYDKDF (reference sequence). V was pared by 0 bases and J by 2 bases, with 3 bases of the junction left unmatched. CDR3 length: 15 amino acids. The CDR3 protein is CATSRDPTGQETQYF. In DNA, the CDR3 is TGTGCCACCAGCAGAGACCCGACAGGGCAAGAGACCCAGTACTTC.

V is TRBV6-2 or TRBV6-3 and J is TRBJ2-1, with TRBD1 as a possible D gene (5 bases). The CDR3 sequence is 11 residues long. In germline, CDR1 is MNHEY, CDR2 SVGEGT. Trimming took off 5 bases at V and 10 bases at J, with 9 bases between the two ends. This chain's CDR3 is CASSIGQEQFF. As DNA, the CDR3 is TGTGCCAGCAGTATCGGACAAGAGCAGTTCTTC.

This clone was counted between two and nine times. The chain employs TRBV25-1 and TRBJ1-2; 7 positions match TRBD1. The CDR3 totals 14 residues. Per the germline V gene, CDR1 is MGHDK and CDR2 is SYGVNS. J lost 6 bases, V lost 3 bases, and 7 bases had no gene match. As DNA, the CDR3 is TGTGCCAGCAGTGACTCGAGAGGGGGCAATGGCTACACCTTC. Its translation: CASSDSRGGNGYTF.

This chain links TRBV18 with TRBJ2-6; perhaps TRBD1 as D (6 bases). This CDR3 has 18 amino acids. The ends were cut back, 0 bases at V and 1 base at J, with 13 bases in the middle. Germline V gives CDR1 KGHSH, CDR2 LQKENI. The CDR3, as DNA: TGTGCCAGCTCACCACCCACAGGGTTGGAATCTGGGGCCAACGTCCTGACTTTC. Translation gives CASSPPTGLESGANVLTF.

The table lists this clone with many counts. The chain is built from TRBV6-4 and TRBJ2-2; D not resolved. V was cut by 9 bases and J by 0 bases, with 8 bases left in between. This CDR3 region has 13 residues. CDR1 is MRHNA and CDR2 is SNTAGT in the germline V gene. The CDR3 is CASSPANTGELFF. The CDR3 DNA follows: TGTGCCAGTTCTCCCGCGAACACCGGGGAGCTGTTTTTT.

The gene calls are TRBV5-4 and TRBJ2-2; D is unclear. CDR1 SGHNT and CDR2 YYREEE come from the germline V gene (reference sequence). Deletions cut 4 bases from V and 2 bases from J, with 9 bases between. The CDR3 loop spans 14 amino acids. This CDR3 reads CASSQDVNTGELFF. CDR3 nucleotide sequence: TGTGCCAGCAGCCAGGATGTTAACACCGGGGAGCTGTTTTTT.

The rearrangement joins TRBV6-5 to TRBJ2-1; no definite D call. The CDR3 consists of 14 residues. Germline values: CDR1 MNHEY, CDR2 SVGAGI. CDR3 residues: CASHPAASYNEQFF. CDR3 nucleotide sequence: TGTGCTAGCCATCCTGCTGCGTCCTACAATGAGCAGTTCTTC.

The V call is TRBV6-6, the J call TRBJ2-7; tentatively, D is TRBD1 (6 bases). The CDR3 extends over 14 amino acids. Germline V gene data show CDR1 as MNHNY and CDR2 as SVGAGI (reference sequence). V lost 5 bases to trimming and J lost 0 bases, with 11 bases between them. CDR3 residues: CASSRSDSSYEQYF. DNA for the CDR3: TGTGCCAGCAGTCGATCGGACAGCTCCTACGAGCAGTACTTC.

The V gene is TRBV3-1 (or the pseudogene TRBV3-2), the J gene TRBJ2-7; TRBD1 matches at 7 bases. The trim removed 0 bases at V and 6 bases at J, leaving 14 bases unmatched. This CDR3 is built from 17 residues. From germline, CDR1 is LGHDT and CDR2 YNNKEL (reference sequence). DNA for the CDR3: TGTGCCAGCAGCCAAGATCGGTCCGGGACAGTGAGGCTCGAGCAGTACTTC. It codes for CASSQDRSGTVRLEQYF.

V usage is TRBV27 and J usage is TRBJ1-3; D is possibly TRBD1 (5 bases). CDR1 and CDR2 from the germline V gene are MNHEY and SMNVEV (reference sequence). The CDR3 has 17 residues. Trimming removed 3 bases from V and 0 bases from J, with 15 bases in between. The DNA of the CDR3 is TGTGCCAGCAGTTTTGCCCCCGGGGGTACCTCTGGAAACACCATATATTTT. Its protein is CASSFAPGGTSGNTIYF.

This sequence joins TRBV12-3 or TRBV12-4 and TRBJ1-4; unclear D gene. The germline V and J ends were trimmed by 6 bases and 5 bases, with 7 bases remaining between them. This CDR3 is built from 12 residues. The CDR3 sequence: CASSVGNEKLFF. In DNA form, the CDR3 reads TGTGCCAGCAGCGTGGGCAATGAAAAACTGTTTTTT.

The chain recombines TRBV5-6 with TRBJ1-5; the D gene is possibly TRBD1 (6 bases). Germline assignment: CDR1 SGHDT and CDR2 YYEEEE. The CDR3 is 15 residues long. Trimming removed 5 bases from V and 1 base from J, with 13 bases in between. The CDR3 spells CASSFGQISNQPQHF. CDR3 coding DNA: TGTGCCAGCAGTTTTGGACAGATAAGCAATCAGCCCCAGCATTTT.

The chain employs TRBV6-4 and TRBJ2-1, with TRBD2 matching 8 bases. Germline V gene sequence: CDR1 MRHNA, CDR2 SNTAGT. The trim removed 3 bases at V and 11 bases at J, leaving 6 bases unmatched. The CDR3 spans 13 residues. The CDR3 nucleotides are TGTGCCAGCAGTGAAGGGTTAGCGGGAAAGCAGTTCTTC. This encodes CASSEGLAGKQFF.

The chain couples TRBV13 to TRBJ2-7, with TRBD2 identical over 7 bases. Looked up from germline, CDR1 is PRHDT and CDR2 is FYEKMQ (reference sequence). The V gene end was trimmed by 4 bases and the J gene end by 4 bases; junction bases not matched to a gene: 10. The length of the CDR3 is 15 residues. Here the CDR3 reads CASSWRGGSPYEQYF. CDR3 bases: TGTGCCAGCAGCTGGCGCGGGGGATCCCCTTACGAGCAGTACTTC. Filled out from reference TRBV13 and TRBJ2-7, the complete variable domain reads AAGVIQSPRHLIKEKRETATLKCYPIPRHDTVYWYQQGPGQDPQFLISFYEKMQSDKGSIPDRFSAQQFSDYHSELNMSSLELGDSALYFCASSWRGGSPYEQYFGPGTRLTVT.

The CDR3 region has the DNA TGTGCCACCAGTGTTCCGCCCCTCAGGCGAGGCTACACCTTC. Translation gives CATSVPPLRRGYTF. This rearrangement joins TRBV24-1 to TRBJ1-2; D is unresolved. Germline CDR1 is KGHDR and CDR2 is SFDVKD. V was cut by 5 bases and J by 8 bases, with 17 bases left in between. This CDR3 spans 14 amino acids.

This chain joins TRBV6-4 and TRBJ2-1, with D perhaps matching TRBD1 (6 bases). The V gene lost 5 bases and the J gene lost 3 bases, with 8 bases spanning the gap. The CDR3 is made up of 13 amino acids. Germline values: CDR1 MRHNA, CDR2 SNTAGT. In DNA, the CDR3 is TGTGCCAGCAGTACAGGGAACTACAATGAGCAGTTCTTC. Translation: CASSTGNYNEQFF.

This chain joins TRBV6-5 and TRBJ1-2, with TRBD1 matching 10 bases. This CDR3 is 13 amino acids long. Germline CDR1 reads MNHEY; CDR2 reads SVGAGI. V shed 5 bases, J shed 8 bases, and the junction held 5 bases outside the gene matches. Here the CDR3 DNA reads TGTGCCAGCAGTAGAGGACAGGGGGTCGGCTACACCTTC. This codes for CASSRGQGVGYTF.

This CDR3 reads CASSYPGSYEQYF. As DNA, the CDR3 is TGTGCCAGCAGCTACCCCGGGAGCTACGAGCAGTACTTC. The chain links TRBV11-3 to TRBJ2-7; a possible D gene is TRBD2 (6 bases). Germline V gene lookup returns CDR1 SGHNT and CDR2 YENEEA. Trimming stripped 4 bases from V and 3 bases from J, with 10 bases between. This CDR3 has 13 amino acids.

The chain couples TRBV7-2 to TRBJ1-1; no clear D gene. The ends were cut back, 1 base at V and 0 bases at J, with 9 bases in the middle. CDR3 size: 15 residues. Germline V CDR1 and CDR2: SGHTA, FQGNSA. CDR3 region: CASSLERGLNTEAFF. CDR3 nucleotide sequence: TGTGCCAGCAGCTTAGAACGGGGTTTGAACACTGAAGCTTTCTTT.

V and J are TRBV5-1 and TRBJ1-4, with D possibly TRBD1 on 6 matching bases. The CDR3 spans 16 residues. The V end was cut by 1 base, the J end by 8 bases, with 18 bases between. The germline gives CDR1 SGHRS, CDR2 YFSETQ. In DNA, the CDR3 is TGCGCCAGCAGCTTGCCCCCTCCGGGGGGCATCGAAAAACTGTTTTTT. Protein: CASSLPPPGGIEKLFF.

The rearrangement links TRBV19 to TRBJ2-3; D remains unclear. This CDR3 comprises 12 residues. The ends were cut back, 8 bases at V and 4 bases at J, with 10 bases in the middle. Germline V gives CDR1 LNHDA, CDR2 SQIVND (reference sequence). The CDR3 protein is CASQNLADTQYF. The CDR3 DNA reads as TGTGCCAGTCAAAACTTGGCAGATACGCAGTATTTT.

The rearrangement links TRBV10-3 to TRBJ2-1; tentatively, D is TRBD2 (6 bases). There are 13 residues in the CDR3. V was clipped by 3 bases and J by 12 bases, with 15 bases between them. Germline V gene sequence: CDR1 ENHRY, CDR2 SYGVKD. The CDR3 protein is CAISDSGWGGQFF. The CDR3, as DNA: TGTGCCATCAGTGACTCGGGTTGGGGAGGGCAGTTCTTC.

The chain joins TRBV6-6 to TRBJ2-7; 8 bases agree with TRBD2. Germline CDR1 MNHNY, CDR2 SVGAGI (reference sequence). The V and J ends lost 4 bases and 5 bases, in that order; junction bases with no gene match: 4. CDR3 size: 13 residues. CDR3 nucleotides: TGTGCCAGCAGTTCGGGACTAGACAACGAGCAGTACTTC. Encoded protein: CASSSGLDNEQYF.

Here the CDR3 reads CATSRGDSNQPQHF. The CDR3 DNA follows: TGTGCCACCAGTCGAGGAGATAGCAATCAGCCCCAGCATTTT. The chain recombines TRBV24-1 with TRBJ1-5; D ambiguous. CDR3 size: 14 residues. Trimming cost V 6 bases and J 0 bases, with 8 bases left between them. The germline V gene encodes CDR1 KGHDR and CDR2 SFDVKD.

The chain employs TRBV30 and TRBJ2-3; D might be TRBD1 (6 bases). V was clipped by 3 bases and J by 0 bases, with 10 bases between them. Germline V CDR1 and CDR2: GTSNPN, SVGIG (reference sequence). The CDR3 sequence is 14 residues long. The CDR3 DNA reads TGTGCCTGGAGCCAGGGGCTGAGCACAGATACGCAGTATTTT. This translates into CAWSQGLSTDTQYF.

The CDR3 sequence: CASSQQATEAFF. CDR3 nucleotides: TGTGCCAGCAGCCAACAGGCAACTGAAGCTTTCTTT. The V and J genes are TRBV3-1 (or the pseudogene TRBV3-2) and TRBJ1-1; D not certain. The germline V gene encodes CDR1 LGHDT and CDR2 YNNKEL (reference sequence). The CDR3 loop spans 12 amino acids. Trimming shortened V by 2 bases and J by 5 bases, and 6 bases separated the two germline ends.

The chain recombines TRBV6-2 or TRBV6-3 with TRBJ1-2; no clear D gene. In germline, CDR1 is MNHEY, CDR2 SVGEGT. CDR3 length equals 16 residues. Trimming took 3 bases from V and 3 from J, leaving 17 bases between them. This CDR3 is CASSYAAARADYGYTF. The CDR3 nucleotides read TGTGCCAGCAGTTATGCGGCCGCTCGTGCGGACTATGGCTACACCTTC.